This entry lists 27 T cell receptor beta chains sequenced from one sample in a study of Ad26.COV2.S vaccination and SARS-CoV-2 variants. As to treatment: over 15 received Ad26.COV2.S at low or high dose, single or two shots; about 5 received placebo; per-sample allocation not given. On day 63 after the first injection, vaccine and placebo recipients gave samples. The assay was immunoSEQ multiplex PCR, and TCRdb's table has in-frame clones only and misses some. The sample has about 410,000 clones, 80% to 90% seen once. The starting material was peripheral blood, obtained in a trial of Ad26.COV2.S vaccine versus placebo. These receptors were taken from a person aged 18 to 65 who received the Ad26.COV2.S COVID-19 vaccine or a placebo.

The chain links TRBV5-1 to TRBJ1-3; no clear D gene. Trimming stripped 4 bases from V and 7 bases from J, with 21 bases between. CDR1 is SGHRS and CDR2 is YFSETQ in the germline V gene. The CDR3 covers 16 residues. The CDR3 nucleotides are TGCGCCAGCAGCACCTCCCTACAAGGATCGGGGAACACCATATATTTT. The encoded protein is CASSTSLQGSGNTIYF.

This clone was seen only once. The V call is TRBV27, the J call TRBJ1-1; the D gene is possibly TRBD1 (5 bases). V lost 3 bases, J lost 4 bases, and 15 bases lay in between. The V gene's germline CDR1 is MNHEY and CDR2 SMNVEV (reference sequence). This CDR3 region has 15 residues. The DNA for the CDR3 is TGTGCCAGCAGTTTCCGAGGGACGGTAGGCACTGAAGCTTTCTTT. Translating gives CASSFRGTVGTEAFF.

This clone was counted once. The chain joins TRBV13 to TRBJ2-2; 8 bases are shared with TRBD2. The ends lost 5 bases at V and 3 bases at J; junction bases unmatched: 5. CDR3 size: 15 residues. The V gene's germline CDR1 is PRHDT and CDR2 FYEKMQ (reference sequence). The DNA of the CDR3 is TGTGCCAGCAGCCCGGGACTAGGATACACCGGGGAGCTGTTTTTT. Its translation is CASSPGLGYTGELFF.

V usage is TRBV4-1 and J usage is TRBJ2-7; D call uncertain. V shed 0 bases and J shed 3 bases, with 9 bases lying between them. The CDR3 is made up of 14 amino acids. Germline assignment: CDR1 MGHRA and CDR2 YSYEKL. CDR3: CASSQDVFGYEQYF. CDR3 nucleotides: TGCGCCAGCAGCCAAGATGTCTTTGGCTACGAGCAGTACTTC.

DNA for the CDR3: TGTGCCAGCAGCTTAGACGTTAACCCCTACGAGCAGTACTTC. Its translation: CASSLDVNPYEQYF. This chain connects TRBV11-2 to TRBJ2-7; no clear D gene. Deletions cut 0 bases from V and 2 bases from J, with 8 bases between. CDR1 is SGHAT, CDR2 FQNNGV, per germline. The CDR3 covers 14 residues. Looking up the rest from reference TRBV11-2 and TRBJ2-7 gives the full variable domain: EAGVAQSPRYKIIEKRQSVAFWCNPISGHATLYWYQQILGQGPKLLIQFQNNGVVDDSQLPKDRFSAERLKGVDSTLKIQPAKLEDSAVYLCASSLDVNPYEQYFGPGTRLTVT.

The chain uses TRBV11-2 and TRBJ2-3; D is perhaps TRBD1 or TRBD2 (6 bases each). Deletions cut 5 bases from V and 4 bases from J, with 16 bases between. The germline V gene encodes CDR1 SGHAT and CDR2 FQNNGV. The CDR3 is made up of 15 amino acids. For the CDR3, the DNA is TGTGCCAGCAGCCTCCCTTTAGGGGGGTCAGATACGCAGTATTTT. Translation: CASSLPLGGSDTQYF.

The chain is built from TRBV6-1 and TRBJ1-5; the D is unclear. With 2 bases removed from V and 2 bases from J, the gap between germline ends came to 10 bases. Per the germline V gene, CDR1 is MNHNS and CDR2 is SASEGT. The CDR3 contains 15 residues. The CDR3 protein is CASSEPSTGNQPQHF. CDR3 DNA: TGTGCCAGCAGTGAACCGTCCACTGGCAATCAGCCCCAGCATTTT.

This chain links TRBV12-5 with TRBJ2-5; no firm D call. The CDR3 extends over 14 amino acids. Germline V gene data show CDR1 as LGHNT and CDR2 as FRNRAP. V gave up 5 bases and J gave up 5 bases, with 15 bases separating them. The CDR3: CASGTRSLVETQYF. The CDR3 DNA follows: TGTGCTAGTGGTACCCGGTCGCTCGTGGAGACCCAGTACTTC.

The chain employs TRBV5-1 and TRBJ2-3; 10 bases align to TRBD1. Trimming cost V 4 bases and J 0 bases; bases outside gene matches: 2. This CDR3 has 15 residues. Per the germline V gene, CDR1 is SGHRS and CDR2 is YFSETQ. CDR3 in amino acids: CASSGTGASTDTQYF. CDR3 DNA: TGCGCCAGCAGCGGGACAGGGGCTAGCACAGATACGCAGTATTTT.

This rearrangement joins TRBV5-8 to TRBJ1-1; D is unclear. Trimming removed 0 bases at V and 0 bases at J, with 9 bases between. The CDR3 runs 15 residues. Germline values: CDR1 SGHTS, CDR2 YDEGEE. The DNA for the CDR3 is TGTGCCAGCAGCTTGGATCTGGGTCTGAACACTGAAGCTTTCTTT. Its protein is CASSLDLGLNTEAFF.

The chain employs TRBV4-1 and TRBJ2-7, with TRBD1 identical over 8 bases. The V gene's germline CDR1 is MGHRA and CDR2 YSYEKL. Losses at the gene ends were 0 bases for V and 3 bases for J; bases not matched to a gene: 1. This CDR3 is built from 14 residues. The CDR3 nucleotides are TGCGCCAGCAGCCAAGAGACAGGGGACTACGAGCAGTACTTC. It specifies CASSQETGDYEQYF.

V usage is TRBV30 and J usage is TRBJ1-3; the D gene is possibly TRBD1 (5 bases). CDR1 and CDR2 from the germline V gene are GTSNPN and SVGIG (reference sequence). V lost 5 bases to trimming and J lost 3 bases, with 17 bases between them. The CDR3 extends over 15 amino acids. The CDR3 DNA sequence: TGTGCCTGGCGTCTTTGGGAGGACAATGGAAACACCATATATTTT. Translation gives CAWRLWEDNGNTIYF.

The V and J genes are TRBV6-1 and TRBJ2-3, with TRBD1 matching over 7 bases. Germline V CDR1 and CDR2: MNHNS, SASEGT. J lost 3 bases, V lost 2 bases, and 8 bases had no gene match. The CDR3 has 16 amino acids. The CDR3 DNA reads TGTGCCAGCAGTGAACACTGGGACAGTCTAACAGATACGCAGTATTTT. Translating it yields CASSEHWDSLTDTQYF.

The chain is built from TRBV27 and TRBJ1-5; D is possibly TRBD1 (6 bases). Germline V CDR1 and CDR2: MNHEY, SMNVEV (reference sequence). This CDR3 is 17 amino acids long. V gave up 6 bases and J gave up 4 bases, with 22 bases separating them. CDR3 DNA sequence: TGTGCCAGCAGCCGGACAAGGCCTGGGGGCGATAATCAGCCCCAGCATTTT. This codes for CASSRTRPGGDNQPQHF.

This clone has only a few counts. The CDR3 loop reads CASSDLVGTGQEKLFF. Here the CDR3 DNA reads TGTGCCAGCAGTGATCTCGTCGGGACAGGGCAAGAAAAACTGTTTTTT. The chain carries TRBV6-1 and TRBJ1-4, with TRBD1 identical over 9 bases. V lost 3 bases to trimming and J lost 8 bases; unmatched junction nucleotides: 10. The CDR3 runs 16 residues. Germline CDR1 reads MNHNS; CDR2 reads SASEGT.

The V and J genes are TRBV6-4 and TRBJ1-1; 7 positions match TRBD1. From germline, CDR1 is MRHNA and CDR2 SNTAGT. V shed 6 bases, J shed 4 bases, and the junction held 2 bases outside the gene matches. CDR3 length: 12 residues. CDR3 residues: CASRGTATEAFF. The CDR3 bases are TGTGCCAGCAGGGGGACAGCCACTGAAGCTTTCTTT.

The CDR3 loop is CAWHDLTGNTIYF. DNA for the CDR3: TGTGCCTGGCACGATTTGACTGGAAACACCATATATTTT. The chain uses TRBV30 and TRBJ1-3, with D uncertain. Trimming took off 5 bases at V and 2 bases at J, with 10 bases between the two ends. The germline V gene has CDR1 GTSNPN and CDR2 SVGIG (reference sequence). This CDR3 comprises 13 residues.

This chain connects TRBV14 to TRBJ2-3; TRBD1 matches 12 bases. The CDR3 length is 16 residues. V trimming: 6 bases; J trimming: 10 bases; junction bases outside the gene matches: 14. Germline V gene lookup returns CDR1 SGHDN and CDR2 FVKESK. CDR3 nucleotide sequence: TGTGCCAGCAGGACAATGGGACAGGGGGCGCGAGCGGCGCAGTATTTT. This encodes CASRTMGQGARAAQYF.

A single count supports this clone. This chain connects TRBV10-3 to TRBJ1-2, with TRBD1 identical over 11 bases. The CDR3 totals 14 residues. Germline assignment: CDR1 ENHRY and CDR2 SYGVKD. V shed 4 bases and J 8 bases; nucleotides not matched to a gene: 6. The CDR3 loop reads CAISGGQGASGYTF. In DNA form, the CDR3 reads TGTGCCATCAGTGGCGGACAGGGGGCCTCCGGCTACACCTTC.

This sequence joins TRBV7-8 and TRBJ1-1, with unresolved D. The CDR3 covers 13 residues. V was trimmed by 0 bases and J by 6 bases, leaving 8 bases between them. Germline V gives CDR1 SGHVS, CDR2 FQNEAQ. CDR3 sequence reads: CASSLALEAEAFF. The DNA of the CDR3 is TGTGCCAGCAGCTTAGCGCTTGAAGCTGAAGCTTTCTTT.

The J gene is TRBJ1-2, the V gene TRBV3-1 (or the pseudogene TRBV3-2); the match to TRBD1 covers 12 bases. The V and J ends lost 5 bases and 7 bases, in that order; junction bases with no gene match: 8. Per the germline V gene, CDR1 is LGHDT and CDR2 is YNNKEL (reference sequence). CDR3 length equals 15 residues. The CDR3 loop reads CASSFPGQGAFGYTF. The CDR3 nucleotides are TGTGCCAGCAGCTTCCCGGGACAGGGGGCTTTTGGCTACACCTTC.

The chain links TRBV2 to TRBJ1-1, with no clear D. Germline assignment: CDR1 SNHLY and CDR2 FYNNEI. This CDR3 region has 11 residues. V lost 6 bases, J lost 4 bases, and 6 bases lay in between. The CDR3 loop reads CASRLGTEAFF. Here the CDR3 DNA reads TGTGCCAGCAGGTTGGGCACTGAAGCTTTCTTT.

The chain joins TRBV12-5 to TRBJ1-1; no clear D gene. Trimming removed 9 bases from V and 2 bases from J, with 13 bases in between. Per the germline V gene, CDR1 is LGHNT and CDR2 is FRNRAP. The CDR3 sequence is 13 residues long. The CDR3 region is CASAFDTNTEAFF. The CDR3 nucleotides are TGTGCTAGCGCCTTCGACACAAACACTGAAGCTTTCTTT.

The chain combines TRBV4-1 with TRBJ1-3, with 9 bases that match TRBD1. In germline, CDR1 is MGHRA, CDR2 YSYEKL. The CDR3 spans 16 residues. The J segment lost 4 bases and the V segment lost 3 bases, leaving 7 bases of the junction unmatched. The CDR3 bases are TGCGCCAGCAGCCATCCGGGACAGGGTTCAGGAAACACCATATATTTT. It yields the protein CASSHPGQGSGNTIYF.

CDR3 region: CASKDRAHEKLFF. CDR3 nucleotides: TGTGCCAGCAAGGACAGGGCCCATGAAAAACTGTTTTTT. The rearrangement uses TRBV25-1 and TRBJ1-4; 8 nucleotides agree with TRBD1. The J segment lost 6 bases and the V segment lost 7 bases, leaving 4 bases of the junction unmatched. Germline CDR1 reads MGHDK; CDR2 reads SYGVNS. The CDR3 loop spans 13 amino acids.

This clone has only one observation. The gene calls are TRBV6-2 or TRBV6-3 and TRBJ1-4; 7 bases agree with TRBD1. This CDR3 comprises 15 residues. The germline gives CDR1 MNHEY, CDR2 SVGEGT. V lost 4 bases to trimming and J lost 8 bases; unmatched junction nucleotides: 10. The chain's CDR3 is CASSSTGEKREKLFF. The CDR3 coding sequence is TGTGCCAGCAGTTCCACAGGGGAAAAGAGGGAAAAACTGTTTTTT.

V gene TRBV4-1 combines with J gene TRBJ2-7, with 10 bases matching TRBD1. Looked up from germline, CDR1 is MGHRA and CDR2 is YSYEKL. The CDR3 runs to 15 residues. The J segment lost 2 bases and the V segment lost 6 bases, leaving 7 bases of the junction unmatched. The CDR3 DNA is TGCGCCAGCAGAGAGGTCGGGACAGGGGCCTACGAGCAGTACTTC. This encodes CASREVGTGAYEQYF.